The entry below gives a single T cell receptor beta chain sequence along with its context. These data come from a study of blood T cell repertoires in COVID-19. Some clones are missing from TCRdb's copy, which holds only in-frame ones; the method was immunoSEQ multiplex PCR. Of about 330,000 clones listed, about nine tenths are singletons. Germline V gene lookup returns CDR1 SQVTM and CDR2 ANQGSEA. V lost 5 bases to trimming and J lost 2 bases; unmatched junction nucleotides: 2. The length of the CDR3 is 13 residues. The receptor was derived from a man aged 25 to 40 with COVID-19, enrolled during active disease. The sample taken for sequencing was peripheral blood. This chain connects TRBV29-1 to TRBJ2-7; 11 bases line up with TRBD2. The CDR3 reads CSVFSGRAYEQYF. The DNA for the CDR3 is TGCAGCGTTTTTAGCGGGAGGGCCTACGAGCAGTACTTC.